This TCR beta chain was recorded in a study of shared clonotypes between healthy human individuals. On this clone: Its antigen is still unknown.

The CDR3 is 14 residues long. With 3 bases removed from V and 3 bases from J, the gap between germline ends came to 12 bases. Germline V gene sequence: CDR1 KGHSH, CDR2 LQKENI. Study-wide points: Measured sharing among donors was expected to vary with sequencing depth. Generation probability values for non-shared clonotypes were lower than those for clonotypes shared by all four donors.

Assay execution proceeded at the deep level. Repertoires were generated with immunoSEQ multiplex PCR, while TCRdb's copy carries only in-frame clones and drops some. The profile covers about 770,000 clones, with just under 75% appearing a single time and more than 1.5% taken by the ten largest. This TCR was sampled from a woman in her 30s in good health. The rearrangement joins TRBV18 to TRBJ2-7; D might be TRBD1 or TRBD2, each matching 5 bases. Sequenced material: memory CD4+ T cells sorted from blood. Subset in this sample: CD45RA-negative fraction. The CDR3 loop is CASSPQGRSYEQYF. The CDR3 nucleotides are TGTGCCAGCTCACCGCAGGGACGGAGCTACGAGCAGTACTTC.